The 27 T cell receptor beta chains given below trace back to one sample, sequenced in a study of blood T cell repertoires in COVID-19. This table comes from immunoSEQ multiplex PCR, and its TCRdb copy is limited to in-frame clones, with some not included. The sample yields some 74,000 clones, about 91% seen once. Input material: peripheral blood. The receptors were sampled from a woman older than 75 with acute or convalescent COVID-19.

This chain uses TRBV7-3 with TRBJ2-3; 12 bases fit TRBD2. Germline-derived CDR1 and CDR2 are SGHTA and FQGTGA. The V and J ends lost 6 bases and 4 bases, in that order; junction bases with no gene match: 5. This CDR3 comprises 15 residues. The CDR3 spells CASRPSGGAPDTQYF. The CDR3, as DNA: TGTGCCAGCAGGCCTAGCGGGGGGGCCCCAGATACGCAGTATTTT. The full variable domain, its missing parts supplied by reference TRBV7-3 and TRBJ2-3, is GAGVSQTPSNKVTEKGKYVELRCDPISGHTALYWYRQSLGQGPEFLIYFQGTGAADDSGLPNDRFFAVRPEGSVSTLKIQRTERGDSAVYLCASRPSGGAPDTQYFGPGTRLTVL.

The CDR3 coding sequence is TGCAGCGTTGTGGGCCCGAATCAGCCCCAGCATTTT. This gives the protein CSVVGPNQPQHF. V gene TRBV29-1 combines with J gene TRBJ1-5; D is uncertain. This CDR3 has 12 residues. Per germline, CDR1 SQVTM and CDR2 ANQGSEA. Deletions cut 4 bases from V and 4 bases from J, with 8 bases between.

This clone was found once. The rearrangement joins TRBV19 to TRBJ2-3, with D perhaps TRBD1 (6 bases). This CDR3 is 14 amino acids long. With 2 bases removed from V and 0 bases from J, the gap between germline ends came to 6 bases. Germline CDR1 is LNHDA and CDR2 is SQIVND (reference sequence). The CDR3 region is CASSIQGSTDTQYF. As DNA, the CDR3 is TGTGCCAGTAGTATACAGGGGAGCACAGATACGCAGTATTTT. The full variable domain, with the rest looked up from reference TRBV19 and TRBJ2-3, is DGGITQSPKYLFRKEGQNVTLSCEQNLNHDAMYWYRQDPGQGLRLIYYSQIVNDFQKGDIAEGYSVSREKKESFPLTVTSAQKNPTAFYLCASSIQGSTDTQYFGPGTRLTVL.

V gene TRBV6-2 or TRBV6-3 combines with J gene TRBJ2-3; 10 bases line up with TRBD2. In germline, CDR1 is MNHEY, CDR2 SVGEGT. The CDR3 contains 17 residues. The V segment lost 4 bases and the J segment 2 bases; nucleotides outside the gene matches: 9. CDR3 nucleotide sequence: TGTGCCAGCAGTTGGGATCCTAGCGGGGGCCCCACAGATACGCAGTATTTT. Its protein product is CASSWDPSGGPTDTQYF.

The chain links TRBV29-1 to TRBJ2-7, with 10 bases fitting TRBD2. CDR1 is SQVTM and CDR2 is ANQGSEA in the germline V gene. The CDR3 loop spans 13 amino acids. The junction had 4 bases not matched to a gene; V was cut back by 3 bases and J by 5 bases. CDR3 region: CSVETSGRNEQYF. CDR3 bases: TGCAGCGTTGAGACTAGCGGGCGAAACGAGCAGTACTTC.

The CDR3 nucleotides are TGTGCCAGCTTATCACCCCTCCACTTT. Amino acid sequence: CASLSPLHF. J is TRBJ1-6 and V is TRBV21-1. TRBV21-1 is recorded as a pseudogene. The CDR3 loop spans 9 amino acids.

J is TRBJ1-1 and V is TRBV19, with 8 nucleotides matching TRBD1. V shed 4 bases and J 4 bases; nucleotides not matched to a gene: 11. Germline V lookup: CDR1 LNHDA, CDR2 SQIVND (reference sequence). There are 16 residues in the CDR3. CDR3 protein: CASSTYQGAVFTEAFF. In nucleotides, the CDR3 is TGTGCCAGTAGTACATATCAGGGGGCAGTTTTCACTGAAGCTTTCTTT.

This clone was picked up one time. The CDR3 DNA sequence: TGTGCCAGTAGCTCGGGACTGGAGACGGATTCACCCCTCCACTTT. This encodes CASSSGLETDSPLHF. The chain couples TRBV19 to TRBJ1-6, with D perhaps matching TRBD1 (5 bases). The CDR3 has 15 amino acids. V was shortened by 6 bases and J by 8 bases, with 17 bases between the two germline ends. Germline V CDR1 and CDR2: LNHDA, SQIVND (reference sequence).

The chain links TRBV7-3 to TRBJ1-1; the D gene is possibly TRBD1 (5 bases). This CDR3 has 16 residues. V was clipped by 1 base and J by 4 bases, with 16 bases between them. Germline values: CDR1 SGHTA, CDR2 FQGTGA. The CDR3 protein is CASSLKTAGPGTEAFF. CDR3 DNA: TGTGCCAGCAGCTTAAAAACGGCAGGGCCTGGCACTGAAGCTTTCTTT.

Here the CDR3 DNA reads TGTGCCAGCAGCCAGGGGGCCACTGAAGCTTTCTTT. Its protein is CASSQGATEAFF. The chain employs TRBV14 and TRBJ1-1; tentatively, D is TRBD1 (6 bases). The CDR3 is made up of 12 amino acids. Deletions cut 3 bases from V and 4 bases from J, with 6 bases between. Germline-derived CDR1 and CDR2 are SGHDN and FVKESK.

The rearrangement uses TRBV13 and TRBJ2-1; possibly TRBD1 for D (6 bases). Germline CDR1 and CDR2: PRHDT and FYEKMQ (reference sequence). Trimming took off 0 bases at V and 1 base at J, with 10 bases between the two ends. The CDR3 consists of 16 residues. The CDR3 spells CASSLGSDRSYNEQFF. CDR3 nucleotides: TGTGCCAGCAGCTTAGGATCGGACAGATCCTACAATGAGCAGTTCTTC.

The chain is built from TRBV18 and TRBJ1-4; D gene unclear. The CDR3 has 15 amino acids. The V and J ends lost 0 bases and 7 bases respectively, with 12 bases between them. The germline V gene has CDR1 KGHSH and CDR2 LQKENI. The CDR3 DNA sequence: TGTGCCAGCTCACCACCGTCGGAGGGAGGTGAAAAACTGTTTTTT. Its translation: CASSPPSEGGEKLFF.

The rearrangement links TRBV9 to TRBJ1-1, with D possibly matching TRBD1 (6 bases). Between the trimmed V and J ends, which lost 4 bases and 5 bases, there was a span of 12 bases. From germline, CDR1 is SGDLS and CDR2 YYNGEE. This CDR3 has 13 amino acids. CDR3 amino acids: CASSSGAGTEAFF. DNA for the CDR3: TGTGCCAGCAGCTCAGGGGCTGGAACTGAAGCTTTCTTT.

The chain combines TRBV2 with TRBJ2-4; 9 nucleotides match TRBD2. The CDR3 runs 12 residues. Unmatched junction bases numbered 3, after V lost 8 bases and J lost 7 bases. Germline V CDR1 and CDR2: SNHLY, FYNNEI. Here the CDR3 DNA reads TGTGCCAGCCTAGCGGGATTGAACATTCAGTACTTC. Translation: CASLAGLNIQYF.

The CDR3 DNA follows: TGTGCCAGCAGTCGACTAGCGGGGGGTTTGAAGCAGTACTTC. As protein: CASSRLAGGLKQYF. The V call is TRBV2, the J call TRBJ2-7; 13 bases match TRBD2. Germline V CDR1 and CDR2: SNHLY, FYNNEI. The CDR3 is 14 residues long. V was pared by 5 bases and J by 8 bases, with 6 bases of the junction left unmatched.

This sequence joins TRBV6-1 and TRBJ1-1; unclear D gene. The CDR3 is made up of 15 amino acids. V shed 1 base and J shed 0 bases, with 9 bases lying between them. CDR1 MNHNS and CDR2 SASEGT come from the germline V gene. CDR3 sequence (DNA): TGTGCCAGCAGTGAAGATGGAGATTTGAACACTGAAGCTTTCTTT. Protein sequence: CASSEDGDLNTEAFF.

The rearrangement links TRBV7-2 to TRBJ2-5, with 9 bases aligning to TRBD1. Germline assignment: CDR1 SGHTA and CDR2 FQGNSA. The V segment lost 1 base and the J segment 7 bases; nucleotides outside the gene matches: 13. The CDR3 length is 17 residues. CDR3 bases: TGTGCCAGCAGCTTAGTAACAGGGGGCTCCTCCCGGGGGACCCAGTACTTC. This sequence encodes CASSLVTGGSSRGTQYF.

This chain links TRBV19 with TRBJ1-5; D might be TRBD1 (5 bases). There are 17 residues in the CDR3. Deletions cut 10 bases from V and 3 bases from J, with 25 bases between. Germline CDR1 reads LNHDA; CDR2 reads SQIVND (reference sequence). CDR3 DNA sequence: TGTGCCACCTATCCCCGCGGGACGGGCAGGGACAATCAGCCCCAGCATTTT. This translates into CATYPRGTGRDNQPQHF.

V is TRBV28 and J is TRBJ1-4, with 7 bases lining up with TRBD1. CDR1 MDHEN and CDR2 SYDVKM come from the germline V gene. After removal of 5 bases from V and 3 bases from J, the junction contained 3 bases not matched to a gene. This CDR3 spans 14 amino acids. Here the CDR3 DNA reads TGTGCCAGCAGTACAGGGGATGCTAATGAAAAACTGTTTTTT. Protein product: CASSTGDANEKLFF.

V is TRBV15 and J is TRBJ1-5; the match to TRBD1 covers 7 bases. Germline assignment: CDR1 LNHNV and CDR2 YYDKDF (reference sequence). CDR3 size: 18 residues. V lost 0 bases to trimming and J lost 0 bases; unmatched junction nucleotides: 8. CDR3 coding DNA: TGTGCCACCAGCAGAGATATTGGAAGGGGGCGTAGCAATCAGCCCCAGCATTTT. Translated, it gives CATSRDIGRGRSNQPQHF.

V and J are TRBV19 and TRBJ1-1; D is unresolved. There are 13 residues in the CDR3. Trimming pared 6 bases from V and 7 bases from J, leaving 15 bases between. From germline, CDR1 is LNHDA and CDR2 SQIVND (reference sequence). The CDR3 loop is CASSKDTGLEAFF. The DNA for the CDR3 is TGTGCCAGTAGCAAAGACACTGGTCTTGAAGCTTTCTTT. Full variable domain (rest looked up from reference TRBV19 and TRBJ1-1): DGGITQSPKYLFRKEGQNVTLSCEQNLNHDAMYWYRQDPGQGLRLIYYSQIVNDFQKGDIAEGYSVSREKKESFPLTVTSAQKNPTAFYLCASSKDTGLEAFFGQGTRLTVV.

The chain uses TRBV7-9 and TRBJ2-1, with 11 bases matching TRBD2. Germline V lookup: CDR1 SEHNR, CDR2 FQNEAQ (reference sequence). V dropped 3 bases and J dropped 0; count of bases not matched to a gene: 10. This CDR3 comprises 19 residues. In nucleotides, the CDR3 is TGTGCCAGCAGCTTCCCTAGCGGGGGGAATAGCGCCTCCTACAATGAGCAGTTCTTC. It yields the protein CASSFPSGGNSASYNEQFF.

In nucleotides, the CDR3 is TGTGCCAGCAGCCAGCCGGGACAGATGAACACTGAAGCTTTCTTT. The encoded protein is CASSQPGQMNTEAFF. The rearrangement uses TRBV3-1 (or the pseudogene TRBV3-2) and TRBJ1-1, with TRBD1 matching 7 bases. Germline V gives CDR1 LGHDT, CDR2 YNNKEL (reference sequence). The V and J ends lost 3 bases and 0 bases, in that order; junction bases with no gene match: 4. The CDR3 contains 15 residues.

The chain carries TRBV6-5 and TRBJ2-1; 7 nucleotides line up with TRBD2. Germline loops: CDR1 MNHEY, CDR2 SVGAGI. Losses at the gene ends were 6 bases for V and 9 bases for J; bases not matched to a gene: 8. CDR3 length: 13 residues. The CDR3 region has the DNA TGTGCCAGCAGGACTAGCTCCCCCCCTGAGCAGTTCTTC. The encoded protein is CASRTSSPPEQFF.

V usage is TRBV7-2 and J usage is TRBJ1-2, with TRBD1 matching 7 bases. With 5 bases clipped from V and 8 bases from J, the junction kept 8 bases outside the gene matches. The CDR3 consists of 13 residues. Germline CDR1 and CDR2: SGHTA and FQGNSA. Written as DNA, the CDR3 is TGTGCCAGCAGCATTAGACAGGGAGGCGGCTACACCTTC. Protein product: CASSIRQGGGYTF.

The chain couples TRBV7-9 to TRBJ2-1; 7 nucleotides match TRBD1. CDR3 size: 16 residues. Germline-derived CDR1 and CDR2 are SEHNR and FQNEAQ (reference sequence). The J segment lost 0 bases and the V segment lost 4 bases, leaving 6 bases of the junction unmatched. In DNA, the CDR3 is TGTGCCAGCAGCTCCTCAGGGGGTAGCTCCTACAATGAGCAGTTCTTC. Translation gives CASSSSGGSSYNEQFF.

V and J are TRBV15 and TRBJ2-6; D might be TRBD1 (5 bases). CDR3 length: 19 amino acids. The V end was cut by 0 bases, the J end by 2 bases, with 17 bases between. From germline, CDR1 is LNHNV and CDR2 YYDKDF (reference sequence). CDR3 amino acids: CATSRDAQGRLAGANVLTF. In DNA, the CDR3 is TGTGCCACCAGCAGAGATGCCCAGGGAAGGCTTGCTGGGGCCAACGTCCTGACTTTC.